Below are 20 T cell receptor beta chains sequenced from a single sample in a study of shared clonotypes between healthy human individuals. The repertoire was sequenced with immunoSEQ multiplex PCR; TCRdb's copy has only in-frame clones and lacks some. Seen here are about 1 million clones, about 76% observed once, and the top ten hold less than 1.5%. Sequencing used memory CD4+ T cells sorted from blood. Subset denoted: CD45RA-negative fraction. These receptors originate from a young man in good health.

This clone was observed once. This rearrangement joins TRBV21-1 to TRBJ1-1. TRBV21-1 is a listed pseudogene. This CDR3 is built from 15 residues. The CDR3: CASSKVRGQYPEAFF. The CDR3 nucleotides read TGTGCCAGCAGCAAGGTTCGGGGGCAGTACCCTGAAGCTTTCTTT.

Concerning this clone itself: The sample holds other DNA sequences that translate to the same CDR3. The J gene is TRBJ1-1, the V gene TRBV6-6; TRBD1 aligns across 7 bases. There are 13 residues in the CDR3. CDR1 MNHNY and CDR2 SVGAGI come from the germline V gene (reference sequence). V shed 2 bases, J shed 3 bases, and the junction held 0 bases outside the gene matches. CDR3 amino acids: CASSYQGDTEAFF. In DNA form, the CDR3 reads TGTGCCAGCAGTTACCAGGGGGACACTGAAGCTTTCTTT.

CDR3: CASGSLRDEQYF. The CDR3 DNA reads TGTGCCAGCGGTTCCCTCCGGGACGAGCAGTACTTC. The chain carries TRBV11-2 and TRBJ2-7; D not resolved. Trimming removed 8 bases from V and 5 bases from J, with 13 bases in between. CDR3 size: 12 residues. Germline V CDR1 and CDR2: SGHAT, FQNNGV.

Details on this clone: Other DNA sequences within the sample encode an identical CDR3. This chain connects TRBV6-6 to TRBJ1-3; D call uncertain. Trimming pared 2 bases from V and 1 base from J, leaving 6 bases between. The CDR3 length is 14 residues. The germline V gene has CDR1 MNHNY and CDR2 SVGAGI (reference sequence). The CDR3 DNA reads TGTGCCAGCAGTTACGAGGGATCTGGAAACACCATATATTTT. Translated: CASSYEGSGNTIYF.

The chain joins TRBV11-2 to TRBJ2-2; 13 bases fit TRBD2. This CDR3 spans 16 amino acids. Germline values: CDR1 SGHAT, CDR2 FQNNGV. V lost 5 bases to trimming and J lost 4 bases; unmatched junction nucleotides: 4. CDR3 loop: CASSPLAGGPTGELFF. CDR3 bases: TGTGCCAGCAGCCCACTAGCGGGGGGGCCCACCGGGGAGCTGTTTTTT.

The gene calls are TRBV6-1 and TRBJ1-4; D is unresolved. CDR3 length: 15 amino acids. Germline V gives CDR1 MNHNS, CDR2 SASEGT. V was pared by 1 base and J by 0 bases, with 6 bases between. This chain's CDR3 is CASSEGWSTNEKLFF. CDR3 DNA sequence: TGTGCCAGCAGTGAAGGATGGTCAACTAATGAAAAACTGTTTTTT.

Here the CDR3 DNA reads TGTGCCAGCAGCATAGGAAGTCCTAGCGGGACTTACGAGCAGTACTTC. This codes for CASSIGSPSGTYEQYF. This sequence joins TRBV7-8 and TRBJ2-7; 9 bases fit TRBD2. The germline V gene encodes CDR1 SGHVS and CDR2 FQNEAQ. V lost 5 bases and J lost 4; bases outside the gene matches: 12. This CDR3 is built from 16 residues.

The chain employs TRBV6-1 and TRBJ2-5; D gene unclear. V was pared by 7 bases and J by 1 base, with 13 bases between. The CDR3 loop spans 14 amino acids. In germline, CDR1 is MNHNS, CDR2 SASEGT. CDR3: CASKRSPTQETQYF. CDR3 bases: TGTGCCAGCAAGAGGTCGCCTACCCAAGAGACCCAGTACTTC.

CDR3 nucleotide sequence: TGTGCCAGCAGTTACCCGATCCTGGGACTTCAAGAGACCCAGTACTTC. Amino acid sequence: CASSYPILGLQETQYF. The rearrangement links TRBV6-6 to TRBJ2-5, with D possibly being TRBD2 (6 bases). Trimming removed 2 bases at V and 2 bases at J, with 15 bases between. There are 16 residues in the CDR3. CDR1 and CDR2 (germline): MNHNY, SVGAGI (reference sequence).

Notes on this clone: This likely stems from a read error, as it lies one base from a far larger clone. The V gene is TRBV7-2, the J gene TRBJ1-1; D gene uncertain. This CDR3 is 11 amino acids long. Per the germline V gene, CDR1 is SGHTA and CDR2 is FQGNSA. V lost 5 bases to trimming and J lost 0 bases, with 1 base between them. This CDR3 reads CASSVNTEAFF. The CDR3 DNA reads as TGTGCCAGCAGCGTGAACACTGAAGCTTTCTTT.

The gene calls are TRBV21-1 and TRBJ2-7; the table's TRBD1 call for D was not verified on the DNA. TRBV21-1 is labeled a pseudogene. The CDR3 has 15 amino acids. CDR3 sequence (DNA): TGTGCCAGCAGCGACTGGGACAGGGGGGCCTACGAGCAGTACTTC. Translated, it gives CASSDWDRGAYEQYF.

The genes are TRBV19 and TRBJ2-7; D may correspond to TRBD1 or TRBD2 (7 bases each). The germline V and J ends were trimmed by 4 bases and 1 base, with 17 bases remaining between them. CDR3 size: 16 residues. CDR1 LNHDA and CDR2 SQIVND come from the germline V gene (reference sequence). The CDR3: CASSTNRQGGSYEQYF. CDR3 bases: TGTGCCAGTAGTACAAACCGACAGGGAGGGTCCTACGAGCAGTACTTC.

The chain employs TRBV19 and TRBJ2-1; 7 nucleotides agree with TRBD1. The V gene's germline CDR1 is LNHDA and CDR2 SQIVND (reference sequence). The CDR3 has 15 residues. V gave up 5 bases and J gave up 7 bases; unmatched junction bases: 11. CDR3 sequence reads: CASSFERGRGNEQFF. CDR3 nucleotide sequence: TGTGCCAGTAGTTTCGAACGGGGCAGGGGGAATGAGCAGTTCTTC. Combining the CDR3 with reference TRBV19 and TRBJ2-1 gives the whole variable domain DGGITQSPKYLFRKEGQNVTLSCEQNLNHDAMYWYRQDPGQGLRLIYYSQIVNDFQKGDIAEGYSVSREKKESFPLTVTSAQKNPTAFYLCASSFERGRGNEQFFGPGTRLTVL.

With regard to this clone: In the same sample, other DNA sequences code for this CDR3. V usage is TRBV19 and J usage is TRBJ2-2; D not resolved. The germline V gene has CDR1 LNHDA and CDR2 SQIVND (reference sequence). Trimming took 1 base from V and 4 from J, leaving 4 bases between them. The CDR3 length is 13 residues. The CDR3 region has the DNA TGTGCCAGTAGTATAGGAGGCACCGGGGAGCTGTTTTTT. It is translated as CASSIGGTGELFF.

J is TRBJ1-1 and V is TRBV13, with D perhaps matching TRBD1 (5 bases). The CDR3 has 16 amino acids. V was clipped by 1 base and J by 0 bases, with 12 bases between them. Germline V CDR1 and CDR2: PRHDT, FYEKMQ (reference sequence). The CDR3 region is CASSLEQGGVNTEAFF. CDR3 nucleotide sequence: TGTGCCAGCAGCTTAGAGCAGGGAGGGGTGAACACTGAAGCTTTCTTT.

V and J are TRBV28 and TRBJ1-2; D unresolved. Deletions cut 4 bases from V and 8 bases from J, with 14 bases between. This CDR3 has 13 amino acids. Germline CDR1 MDHEN, CDR2 SYDVKM. The CDR3 DNA follows: TGTGCCAGCAGTTCGTCGTTGGTCCAAGGCTACACCTTC. This encodes CASSSSLVQGYTF.

This clone showed up just once. The V and J genes are TRBV28 and TRBJ2-3; D is possibly TRBD2 (6 bases). Germline CDR1 MDHEN, CDR2 SYDVKM. Trimming pared 7 bases from V and 4 bases from J, leaving 15 bases between. CDR3 length equals 14 residues. CDR3: CASKTGVFADTQYF. The CDR3 nucleotides read TGTGCCAGCAAAACGGGAGTGTTCGCAGATACGCAGTATTTT.

This clone has just one count. CDR3 loop: CASSIDRGSPLHF. In DNA, the CDR3 is TGTGCCAGTAGTATAGATCGAGGATCACCCCTCCACTTT. The chain recombines TRBV19 with TRBJ1-6; D unresolved. CDR1 and CDR2 from the germline V gene are LNHDA and SQIVND (reference sequence). Deletions cut 0 bases from V and 10 bases from J, with 7 bases between. This CDR3 has 13 residues.

The chain joins TRBV5-1 to TRBJ2-1; tentative D call: TRBD1 (6 bases). The V end was cut by 0 bases, the J end by 7 bases, with 14 bases between. Germline-derived CDR1 and CDR2 are SGHRS and YFSETQ. CDR3 length: 15 residues. CDR3 residues: CASSLDRERGNEQFF. The CDR3 DNA reads TGCGCCAGCAGCTTGGACAGGGAAAGGGGTAATGAGCAGTTCTTC.

The genes are TRBV27 and TRBJ1-5; tentatively, D is TRBD1 (5 bases). Trimming left V 2 bases short and J 2 bases short, with 10 bases between. This CDR3 has 15 amino acids. Germline V gene data show CDR1 as MNHEY and CDR2 as SMNVEV (reference sequence). CDR3 sequence: CASSLAGKGNQPQHF. In nucleotides, the CDR3 is TGTGCCAGCAGTTTAGCAGGGAAGGGCAATCAGCCCCAGCATTTT.